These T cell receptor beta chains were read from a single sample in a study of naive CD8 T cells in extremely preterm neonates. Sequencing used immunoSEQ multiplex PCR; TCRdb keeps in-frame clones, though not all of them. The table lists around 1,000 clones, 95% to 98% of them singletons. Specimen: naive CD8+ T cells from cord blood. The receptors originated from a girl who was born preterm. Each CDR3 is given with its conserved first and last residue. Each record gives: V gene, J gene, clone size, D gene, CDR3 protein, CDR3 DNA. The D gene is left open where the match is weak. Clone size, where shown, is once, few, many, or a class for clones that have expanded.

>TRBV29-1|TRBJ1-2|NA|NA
CSVESRGGYTF
TGCAGCGTTGAGTCCAGGGGAGGCTACACCTTC
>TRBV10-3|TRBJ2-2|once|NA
CAISYNTGELFF
TGTGCCATCAGTTACAACACCGGGGAGCTGTTTTTT
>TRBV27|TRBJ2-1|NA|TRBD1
CASISLKTGTGGNEQFF
TGTGCCAGCATTAGCCTAAAGACCGGGACAGGGGGCAATGAGCAGTTCTTC
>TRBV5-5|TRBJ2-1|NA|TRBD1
CASSWTGGYNEQFF
TGTGCCAGCAGCTGGACAGGGGGCTACAATGAGCAGTTCTTC
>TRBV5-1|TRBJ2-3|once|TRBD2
CASSLAGGTDTQYF
TGCGCCAGCAGCCTAGCGGGGGGCACAGATACGCAGTATTTT
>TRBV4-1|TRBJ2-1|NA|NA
CASSQELRLAYNEQFF
TGCGCCAGCAGCCAAGAACTTAGACTAGCCTACAATGAGCAGTTCTTC
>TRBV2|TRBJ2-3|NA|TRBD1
CASMGQGTDTQYF
TGTGCCAGTATGGGACAGGGCACAGATACGCAGTATTTT
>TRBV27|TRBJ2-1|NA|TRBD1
CASSLTGWAYNEQFF
TGTGCCAGCAGTCTGACAGGGTGGGCCTACAATGAGCAGTTCTTC
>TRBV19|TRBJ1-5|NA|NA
CASSIRTGPQHF
TGTGCCAGTAGTATCAGGACCGGCCCCCAGCATTTT
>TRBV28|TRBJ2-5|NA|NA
CASSFSTAQETQYF
TGTGCCAGCAGTTTTAGTACAGCTCAAGAGACCCAGTACTTC
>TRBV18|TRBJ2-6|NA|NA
CASSLHLQSRANVLTF
TGTGCCAGCTCACTACATTTACAAAGTCGGGCCAACGTCCTGACTTTC
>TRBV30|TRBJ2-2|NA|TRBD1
CAWSVLDRGQNTGELFF
TGTGCCTGGAGTGTCCTCGACAGGGGGCAGAACACCGGGGAGCTGTTTTTT
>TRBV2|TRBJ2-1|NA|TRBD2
CASSEAGGLADNEQFF
TGTGCCAGCAGTGAAGCGGGGGGACTAGCGGACAATGAGCAGTTCTTC
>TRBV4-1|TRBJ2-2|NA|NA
CASSQVAGNTGELFF
TGCGCCAGCAGCCAAGTCGCAGGGAACACCGGGGAGCTGTTTTTT
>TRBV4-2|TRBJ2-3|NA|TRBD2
CASSQLAGGDTQYF
TGTGCCAGCAGCCAACTAGCGGGGGGAGATACGCAGTATTTT
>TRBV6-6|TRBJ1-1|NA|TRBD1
CASSVGQGNTEAFF
TGTGCCAGCAGCGTAGGACAGGGGAACACTGAAGCTTTCTTT
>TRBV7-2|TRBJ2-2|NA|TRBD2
CASSPGGLAGGTGELFF
TGTGCCAGCAGCCCAGGGGGACTAGCGGGAGGAACCGGGGAGCTGTTTTTT
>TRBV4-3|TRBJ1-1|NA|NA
CASSQDARGNTEAFF
TGCGCCAGCAGCCAAGATGCTAGGGGGAACACTGAAGCTTTCTTT
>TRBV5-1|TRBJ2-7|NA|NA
CASSLPGYEQYF
TGCGCCAGCAGCTTGCCGGGGTACGAGCAGTACTTC
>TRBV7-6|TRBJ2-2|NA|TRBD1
CASSPGGATGELFF
TGTGCCAGCAGCCCAGGGGGCGCCACCGGGGAGCTGTTTTTT
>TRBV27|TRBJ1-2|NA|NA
CASSLLVGYGYTF
TGTGCCAGCAGTTTACTCGTCGGCTATGGCTACACCTTC
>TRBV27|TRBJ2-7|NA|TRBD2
CASSLGLAAYEQYF
TGTGCCAGCAGTTTGGGACTAGCGGCCTACGAGCAGTACTTC
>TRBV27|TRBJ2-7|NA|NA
CASSLAGTAYEQYF
TGTGCCAGCAGTTTAGCGGGGACCGCCTACGAGCAGTACTTC
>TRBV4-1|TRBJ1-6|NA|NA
CASSQDPTPYNSPLHF
TGCGCCAGCAGCCAAGATCCGACTCCCTATAATTCACCCCTCCACTTT
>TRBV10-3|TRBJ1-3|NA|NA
CAISDSGNTIYF
TGTGCCATCAGTGACTCTGGAAACACCATATATTTT
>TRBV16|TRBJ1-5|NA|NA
CASSRRLTGEHF
TGTGCCAGCAGCCGCCGGTTGACTGGAGAGCATTTT
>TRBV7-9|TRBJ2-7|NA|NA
CASSLGLEQYF
TGTGCCAGCAGCTTAGGGCTCGAGCAGTACTTC
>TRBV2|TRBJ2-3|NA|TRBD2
CASSEGTSGTDTQYF
TGTGCCAGCAGTGAAGGGACTAGCGGGACAGATACGCAGTATTTT
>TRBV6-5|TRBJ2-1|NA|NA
CASSYSAGSYNEQFF
TGTGCCAGCAGTTACTCAGCAGGTTCCTACAATGAGCAGTTCTTC
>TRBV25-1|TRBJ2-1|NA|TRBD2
CASSQEGTSGSGYNEQFF
TGCGCCAGCAGCCAAGAAGGTACTAGCGGGAGCGGGTACAATGAGCAGTTCTTC
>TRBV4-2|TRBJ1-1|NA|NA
CASSQQGLNTEAFF
TGTGCCAGCAGCCAACAGGGGCTGAACACTGAAGCTTTCTTT
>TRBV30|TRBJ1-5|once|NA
CAWSHDNQPQHF
TGTGCCTGGAGTCACGACAATCAGCCCCAGCATTTT
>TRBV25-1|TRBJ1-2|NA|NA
CASRRQGGYTF
TGTGCCAGCAGACGGCAGGGAGGCTACACCTTC
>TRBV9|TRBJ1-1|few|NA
CASSVGPGFSEAFF
TGTGCCAGCAGCGTAGGTCCAGGGTTTAGTGAAGCTTTCTTT
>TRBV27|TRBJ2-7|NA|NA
CASSHGTQYEQYF
TGTGCCAGCAGCCACGGGACACAATACGAGCAGTACTTC
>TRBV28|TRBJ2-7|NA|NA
CASSYRDEQYF
TGTGCCAGCAGTTACAGGGACGAGCAGTACTTC
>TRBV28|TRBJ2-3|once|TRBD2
CASSLTSGSTDTQYF
TGTGCCAGCAGTTTGACTAGCGGGAGCACAGATACGCAGTATTTT
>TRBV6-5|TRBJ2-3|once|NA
CASSYSRTTDTQYF
TGTGCCAGCAGTTACTCTCGCACCACAGATACGCAGTATTTT
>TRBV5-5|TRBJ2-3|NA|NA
CASSGTSTDTQYF
TGTGCCAGCAGCGGGACTAGCACAGATACGCAGTATTTT